This T cell receptor beta chain comes out of a study of Ad26.COV2.S vaccination and SARS-CoV-2 variants. Study-level background: Doses of Ad26.COV2.S were injected into muscle once or twice, 56 days apart.

Treatment indicated: roughly 18 received Ad26.COV2.S at low or high dose, single or two shots; about five received placebo; per-sample allocation not given. Sampling was performed 63 days after the first vaccine or placebo injection. Immunization relied on an Ad26 vector, which expressed Wuhan-strain SARS-CoV-2 spike. A word on this clone: Its specificity is unknown.

Profiled with immunoSEQ multiplex PCR; TCRdb holds only in-frame clones, not every one. The table includes 350,000 to 450,000 clones, about 88% detected once. Whole-study results and caveats: Breadth of non-spike TCRs did not differ between vaccinees and placebo recipients. Higher spike-specific TCR breadth was found in vaccine recipients than in placebo recipients.

Trimming removed 4 bases from V and 2 bases from J, with 19 bases in between. The CDR3 consists of 17 residues. The germline CDR1 and CDR2 sequences are LGHNA and YNFKEQ. The V and J genes are TRBV4-2 and TRBJ2-3; D is possibly TRBD2 (5 bases). This specimen was peripheral blood, taken in a trial of Ad26.COV2.S vaccine versus placebo. This TCR came from a person between 18 and 60 years old who received the Ad26.COV2.S COVID-19 vaccine or a placebo. The CDR3 bases are TGTGCCAGCAGCCGCCTCGCGGGCAGCACGAACACAGATACGCAGTATTTT. It is translated as CASSRLAGSTNTDTQYF.